A single sample gave rise to the 24 T cell receptor beta chains below, sequenced in a study of blood T cell repertoires in COVID-19. TCRdb keeps only in-frame clones here, not all; method: immunoSEQ multiplex PCR. The sample yields more than 95,000 clones, approximately 82% seen once. The sequenced material came from peripheral blood. These TCRs come from a man aged 80 or over with active or convalescent COVID-19.

This clone was observed a handful of times. The J gene is TRBJ1-1, the V gene TRBV6-2 or TRBV6-3; D remains unclear. Trimming took 0 bases from V and 1 from J, leaving 9 bases between them. CDR1 MNHEY and CDR2 SVGEGT come from the germline V gene. The CDR3 totals 15 residues. In DNA form, the CDR3 reads TGTGCCAGCAGTTACTCCGGCAGAGGGAACACTGAAGCTTTCTTT. Encoded protein: CASSYSGRGNTEAFF.

A few counts support this clone. V usage is TRBV5-4 and J usage is TRBJ1-5; 8 nucleotides line up with TRBD1. The CDR3 is 15 residues long. V trimming: 4 bases; J trimming: 4 bases; junction bases outside the gene matches: 7. Germline CDR1 reads SGHNT; CDR2 reads YYREEE (reference sequence). DNA of the CDR3: TGTGCCAGCAGCCGGGACAGGTCGGATAATCAGCCCCAGCATTTT. Its translation is CASSRDRSDNQPQHF.

The genes are TRBV12-5 and TRBJ1-1; possible D gene TRBD1, 5 bases. The CDR3 contains 13 residues. CDR1 is LGHNT and CDR2 is FRNRAP in the germline V gene. With 5 bases removed from V and 4 bases from J, the gap between germline ends came to 11 bases. CDR3 residues: CASGTPGGTEAFF. Written as DNA, the CDR3 is TGTGCTAGTGGTACCCCCGGGGGCACTGAAGCTTTCTTT.

The chain recombines TRBV18 with TRBJ2-3; the match to TRBD2 covers 14 bases. CDR3 size: 15 residues. V shed 3 bases and J 5 bases; nucleotides not matched to a gene: 1. Germline values: CDR1 KGHSH, CDR2 LQKENI. CDR3 sequence: CASSPGTSGGDTQYF. Written as DNA, the CDR3 is TGTGCCAGCTCACCCGGGACTAGCGGGGGAGATACGCAGTATTTT.

The V gene is TRBV6-6, the J gene TRBJ2-7; tentative D call: TRBD1 (5 bases). Germline V CDR1 and CDR2: MNHNY, SVGAGI (reference sequence). The length of the CDR3 is 13 residues. V lost 2 bases and J lost 3, with 8 bases in between. DNA for the CDR3: TGTGCCAGCAGTTACGGACACATCTACGAGCAGTACTTC. The encoded protein is CASSYGHIYEQYF.

This chain links TRBV6-6 with TRBJ1-6; possibly TRBD1 for D (5 bases). The CDR3 has 14 residues. V lost 2 bases to trimming and J lost 9 bases, with 11 bases between them. The V gene's germline CDR1 is MNHNY and CDR2 SVGAGI (reference sequence). CDR3 amino acids: CASSYPGDGSPLHF. CDR3 coding DNA: TGTGCCAGCAGTTACCCGGGGGACGGTTCACCCCTCCACTTT.

In its sample, this clone was seen a few times. The J gene is TRBJ1-1, the V gene TRBV2, with 10 bases that match TRBD1. Trimming at V came to 6 bases and at J to 12 bases, leaving 7 bases not matched to a gene. The length of the CDR3 is 12 residues. CDR1 and CDR2 from the germline V gene are SNHLY and FYNNEI. The CDR3 reads CASRDRTGGTFF. The CDR3 DNA follows: TGTGCCAGCAGGGACCGGACAGGGGGGACTTTCTTT. Filled out from reference TRBV2 and TRBJ1-1, the complete variable domain reads EPEVTQTPSHQVTQMGQEVILRCVPISNHLYFYWYRQILGQKVEFLVSFYNNEISEKSEIFDDQFSVERPDGSNFTLKIRSTKLEDSAMYFCASRDRTGGTFFGQGTRLTVV.

J is TRBJ1-2 and V is TRBV19, with TRBD1 as a possible D gene (6 bases). The CDR3 runs to 14 residues. The germline V gene has CDR1 LNHDA and CDR2 SQIVND (reference sequence). The V gene lost 5 bases and the J gene lost 2 bases, with 12 bases spanning the gap. In DNA form, the CDR3 reads TGTGCCAGTAGTTGGACAGTTGAGAACTATGGCTACACCTTC. This translates into CASSWTVENYGYTF.

Only a few counts were recorded for this clone. The chain is built from TRBV29-1 and TRBJ2-1; D gene unclear. The CDR3 totals 15 residues. Germline V gene sequence: CDR1 SQVTM, CDR2 ANQGSEA. V lost 1 base to trimming and J lost 2 bases, with 12 bases between them. CDR3 residues: CSVEVPVRAYNEQFF. The CDR3 DNA sequence: TGCAGCGTTGAAGTCCCGGTTCGGGCCTACAATGAGCAGTTCTTC.

V and J are TRBV4-3 and TRBJ1-2; the D gene is possibly TRBD1 (6 bases). Looked up from germline, CDR1 is LGHNA and CDR2 is YSLEER. The CDR3 is 15 amino acids. Trimming took off 4 bases at V and 5 bases at J, with 17 bases between the two ends. The CDR3 here is CASSRGPGVDYGYTF. CDR3 nucleotide sequence: TGCGCCAGCAGCCGGGGGCCTGGGGTGGATTATGGCTACACCTTC.

This chain uses TRBV28 with TRBJ1-2, with 9 bases matching TRBD1. Germline CDR1 reads MDHEN; CDR2 reads SYDVKM. The CDR3 has 13 amino acids. V lost 3 bases, J lost 8 bases, and 4 bases stayed unmatched. The CDR3 is CASSFSTGGGYTF. As DNA, the CDR3 is TGTGCCAGCAGTTTTTCGACAGGGGGAGGCTACACCTTC.

This clone was seen once. The V call is TRBV20-1, the J call TRBJ2-3, with 8 bases matching TRBD2. Trimming at V came to 3 bases and at J to 2 bases, leaving 4 bases not matched to a gene. The CDR3 is 14 amino acids. Germline CDR1 is DFQATT and CDR2 is SNEGSKA (reference sequence). CDR3 protein: CSASAGGATDTQYF. CDR3 coding DNA: TGCAGTGCTAGTGCCGGGGGGGCCACAGATACGCAGTATTTT.

The rearrangement links TRBV4-1 to TRBJ1-2; D call uncertain. Trimming took off 2 bases at V and 6 bases at J, with 7 bases between the two ends. The CDR3 is made up of 12 amino acids. From germline, CDR1 is MGHRA and CDR2 YSYEKL. CDR3 in DNA: TGCGCCAGCAGCCAAAGCCAGGATGGCTACACCTTC. This sequence encodes CASSQSQDGYTF.

The chain is built from TRBV7-6 and TRBJ2-5, with TRBD2 matching over 15 bases. The V and J ends lost 6 bases and 5 bases, in that order; junction bases with no gene match: 22. CDR3 length equals 21 residues. From germline, CDR1 is SGHVS and CDR2 FNYEAQ. CDR3 in amino acids: CASRPTSGPGLAGGPRETQYF. Written as DNA, the CDR3 is TGTGCCAGCAGACCGACCTCTGGGCCGGGACTAGCGGGGGGCCCCAGGGAGACCCAGTACTTC.

The rearrangement uses TRBV7-2 and TRBJ1-6, with unresolved D. This CDR3 contains 16 residues. The V and J ends lost 5 bases and 3 bases respectively, with 14 bases between them. Germline V gene lookup returns CDR1 SGHTA and CDR2 FQGNSA. CDR3: CASSPGGGLYNSPLHF. The CDR3 nucleotides are TGTGCCAGCAGCCCCGGCGGAGGGCTCTATAATTCACCCCTCCACTTT.

The chain carries TRBV7-2 and TRBJ1-3; weak D call: TRBD1 (5 bases). The CDR3 totals 14 residues. Germline CDR1 SGHTA, CDR2 FQGNSA. V gave up 1 base and J gave up 2 bases, with 6 bases separating them. Written as DNA, the CDR3 is TGTGCCAGCAGCTTAGTCAGGGCTGGAAACACCATATATTTT. This sequence encodes CASSLVRAGNTIYF.

This sequence joins TRBV6-1 and TRBJ1-2; a weak D match, TRBD1 (5 bases). CDR3 length: 14 amino acids. Deletions cut 3 bases from V and 1 base from J, with 9 bases between. CDR1 and CDR2 (germline): MNHNS, SASEGT. The CDR3 reads CASSDRADNYGYTF. The CDR3 region has the DNA TGTGCCAGCAGTGACAGGGCCGATAACTATGGCTACACCTTC.

V is TRBV7-9 and J is TRBJ1-6; D might be TRBD1 (6 bases). Germline CDR1 and CDR2: SEHNR and FQNEAQ (reference sequence). The CDR3 covers 15 residues. V dropped 4 bases and J dropped 1 base, with 8 bases sitting between them. The CDR3 loop reads CASSYTGSYNSPLHF. CDR3 bases: TGTGCCAGCAGCTATACAGGGTCCTATAATTCACCCCTCCACTTT.

The V call is TRBV5-5, the J call TRBJ2-7; D may be TRBD1 (5 bases). Germline V CDR1 and CDR2: SGHKS, YYEKEE (reference sequence). This CDR3 has 12 amino acids. Deletions cut 1 base from V and 5 bases from J, with 7 bases between. The CDR3 nucleotides are TGTGCCAGCAGCTTGTGGGGCAACGAGCAGTACTTC. Translation: CASSLWGNEQYF.

The chain joins TRBV27 to TRBJ1-5; TRBD1 agrees at 10 bases. The CDR3 runs 17 residues. CDR1 and CDR2 (germline): MNHEY, SMNVEV (reference sequence). Trimming cost V 5 bases and J 4 bases; bases outside gene matches: 11. The CDR3 is CASSPYTPGQGNQPQHF. CDR3 sequence (DNA): TGTGCCAGCAGTCCGTATACTCCGGGACAGGGGAATCAGCCCCAGCATTTT.

The chain carries TRBV30 and TRBJ1-5; D call uncertain. V was pared by 3 bases and J by 0 bases, with 9 bases between. CDR3 length: 14 amino acids. Germline V lookup: CDR1 GTSNPN, CDR2 SVGIG (reference sequence). CDR3 DNA sequence: TGTGCCTGGAGCGTGTTAGATAGCAATCAGCCCCAGCATTTT. This encodes CAWSVLDSNQPQHF.

This sequence joins TRBV27 and TRBJ1-5; TRBD1 aligns across 7 bases. Trimming at V came to 8 bases and at J to 7 bases, leaving 8 bases not matched to a gene. CDR3 length: 13 residues. Germline CDR1 reads MNHEY; CDR2 reads SMNVEV (reference sequence). In DNA form, the CDR3 reads TGTGCCAGCGGATACAGGGGTGGACAGCCCCAGCATTTT. Its translation: CASGYRGGQPQHF.

V and J are TRBV28 and TRBJ1-2; TRBD1 matches at 7 bases. The CDR3 has 14 residues. Germline CDR1 MDHEN, CDR2 SYDVKM. V lost 1 base and J lost 8; bases outside the gene matches: 7. The CDR3 is CASSLSAGGLGYTF. CDR3 DNA: TGTGCCAGCAGTTTATCAGCAGGGGGATTGGGCTACACCTTC.

The chain has TRBV2 and TRBJ1-4; a possible D gene is TRBD1 (6 bases). Trimming took 3 bases from V and 7 from J, leaving 12 bases between them. The germline V gene has CDR1 SNHLY and CDR2 FYNNEI. The CDR3 is 14 amino acids. CDR3 protein: CASSDADRVEKLFF. For the CDR3, the DNA is TGTGCCAGCAGTGACGCGGACAGAGTTGAAAAACTGTTTTTT.